These 27 T cell receptor beta chains were sequenced from one sample in a study of cytomegalovirus exposure and HLA in healthy donors. TCRdb keeps only in-frame clones here, not all; method: immunoSEQ multiplex PCR. The sample shows fewer than 90,000 clones, about 96% of them seen only once. The specimen was PBMCs. The receptors stem from a man aged 18 to 30 in good health and CMV-seropositive.

V gene TRBV30 combines with J gene TRBJ2-7, with TRBD1 matching over 7 bases. The germline gives CDR1 GTSNPN, CDR2 SVGIG (reference sequence). The CDR3 length is 14 residues. V lost 2 bases and J lost 2; bases outside the gene matches: 6. The CDR3: CAWSHQGTAYEQYF. The CDR3 nucleotides are TGTGCCTGGAGTCACCAGGGGACAGCCTACGAGCAGTACTTC.

The chain links TRBV28 to TRBJ1-2; D is unresolved. The CDR3 sequence is 18 residues long. Trimming pared 3 bases from V and 4 bases from J, leaving 24 bases between. Germline V CDR1 and CDR2: MDHEN, SYDVKM. CDR3 protein: CASSLIGATPPEGYGYTF. For the CDR3, the DNA is TGTGCCAGCAGTTTGATCGGCGCGACACCTCCCGAGGGCTATGGCTACACCTTC.

The rearrangement uses TRBV7-8 and TRBJ2-4, with 8 bases identical to TRBD1. CDR1 and CDR2 (germline): SGHVS, FQNEAQ. CDR3 size: 18 residues. V trimming: 0 bases; J trimming: 5 bases; junction bases outside the gene matches: 12. The CDR3 nucleotides are TGTGCCAGCAGCTTAGCGGGGGACAGGTCGAGGATCGAAAACATTCAGTACTTC. It yields the protein CASSLAGDRSRIENIQYF. Full variable domain (remainder filled in from reference TRBV7-8 and TRBJ2-4): GAGVSQSPRYKVAKRGQDVALRCDPISGHVSLFWYQQALGQGPEFLTYFQNEAQLDKSGLPSDRFFAERPEGSVSTLKIQRTQQEDSAVYLCASSLAGDRSRIENIQYFGAGTRLSVL.

This sequence joins TRBV29-1 and TRBJ2-5, with D perhaps TRBD2 (5 bases). This CDR3 has 12 residues. Germline V CDR1 and CDR2: SQVTM, ANQGSEA. V was shortened by 7 bases and J by 2 bases, with 11 bases between the two germline ends. The CDR3 DNA follows: TGCAGCGCTTCGGACTTTCAAGAGACCCAGTACTTC. It translates to CSASDFQETQYF.

The rearrangement links TRBV27 to TRBJ2-5; TRBD2 matches 9 bases. Germline values: CDR1 MNHEY, CDR2 SMNVEV (reference sequence). The CDR3 length is 14 residues. V dropped 3 bases and J dropped 5; count of bases not matched to a gene: 4. In DNA form, the CDR3 reads TGTGCCAGCAGTTTTTTAGCGGGAGTCGAGACCCAGTACTTC. This translates into CASSFLAGVETQYF.

The rearrangement uses TRBV6-6 and TRBJ2-3; D gene uncertain. Trimming took 5 bases from V and 0 from J, leaving 12 bases between them. The length of the CDR3 is 15 residues. From germline, CDR1 is MNHNY and CDR2 SVGAGI (reference sequence). The CDR3 loop reads CASSNTRYSTDTQYF. CDR3 nucleotide sequence: TGTGCCAGCAGTAATACTCGGTACAGCACAGATACGCAGTATTTT.

The CDR3 here is CASSEWVAEETQYF. CDR3 in DNA: TGTGCCAGCAGTGAATGGGTAGCGGAAGAGACCCAGTACTTC. V and J are TRBV6-1 and TRBJ2-5, with D perhaps TRBD2 (6 bases). The CDR3 sequence is 14 residues long. V lost 2 bases and J 3 bases, leaving 10 bases between the germline ends. CDR1 is MNHNS and CDR2 is SASEGT in the germline V gene.

This sequence joins TRBV27 and TRBJ1-1; D is unresolved. Germline V gene lookup returns CDR1 MNHEY and CDR2 SMNVEV (reference sequence). This CDR3 is built from 12 residues. The V end lost 3 bases, the J end lost 6 bases, and 8 bases lay between the germline ends. This CDR3 reads CASSFLGAEAFF. Written as DNA, the CDR3 is TGTGCCAGCAGTTTCCTCGGTGCTGAAGCTTTCTTT.

The chain recombines TRBV4-1 with TRBJ1-1; no reliable D call. CDR3 length: 15 amino acids. The germline CDR1 and CDR2 sequences are MGHRA and YSYEKL. Deletions cut 0 bases from V and 5 bases from J, with 13 bases between. CDR3 nucleotides: TGCGCCAGCAGCCAAGAGGCTTTCGGAGGAACTGAAGCTTTCTTT. Its translation is CASSQEAFGGTEAFF.

The V and J genes are TRBV7-2 and TRBJ2-7; 8 nucleotides agree with TRBD2. Germline trimming cut 0 bases from V and 5 bases from J; bases unmatched to any gene: 9. The germline V gene encodes CDR1 SGHTA and CDR2 FQGNSA. The CDR3 extends over 16 amino acids. CDR3 DNA sequence: TGTGCCAGCAGCTTAGCGGCGGGAGGCCCAAGAAACGAGCAGTACTTC. Translated: CASSLAAGGPRNEQYF.

The rearrangement uses TRBV11-2 and TRBJ1-3; D gene uncertain. The CDR3 totals 17 residues. V gave up 5 bases and J gave up 1 base, with 18 bases separating them. CDR1 and CDR2 (germline): SGHAT, FQNNGV. CDR3 bases: TGTGCCAGCAGCCCTTCGTCGCGTCGCTTGTCTGGAAACACCATATATTTT. Its translation: CASSPSSRRLSGNTIYF.

The V and J genes are TRBV29-1 and TRBJ1-1, with 10 bases fitting TRBD1. V lost 0 bases to trimming and J lost 6 bases; unmatched junction nucleotides: 4. CDR1 and CDR2 (germline): SQVTM, ANQGSEA. The length of the CDR3 is 14 residues. The CDR3 here is CSVEDPGQGPEAFF. CDR3 nucleotide sequence: TGCAGCGTTGAAGATCCGGGACAGGGGCCTGAAGCTTTCTTT.

The CDR3 here is CASSLIDTEAFF. The CDR3 DNA is TGTGCCAGTAGTCTAATAGACACTGAAGCTTTCTTT. This chain links TRBV19 with TRBJ1-1, with no clear D. This CDR3 region has 12 residues. The V gene lost 5 bases and the J gene lost 3 bases, with 7 bases spanning the gap. Per the germline V gene, CDR1 is LNHDA and CDR2 is SQIVND (reference sequence).

The V and J genes are TRBV28 and TRBJ2-7; D unclear. The CDR3 totals 12 residues. Between the trimmed V and J ends, which lost 6 bases and 4 bases, there was a span of 10 bases. Germline-derived CDR1 and CDR2 are MDHEN and SYDVKM. The CDR3 coding sequence is TGTGCCAGCAGCCCGTTATTGTACGAGCAGTACTTC. Encoded protein: CASSPLLYEQYF.

Here the CDR3 DNA reads TGTGCCAGCAGCCTGCGGACAGGCGGGGGCTACACCTTC. Protein: CASSLRTGGGYTF. V gene TRBV7-8 combines with J gene TRBJ1-2, with TRBD1 matching over 7 bases. V was pared by 5 bases and J by 8 bases, with 8 bases of the junction left unmatched. The CDR3 length is 13 residues. CDR1 SGHVS and CDR2 FQNEAQ come from the germline V gene. The full variable domain, in which reference TRBV7-8 and TRBJ1-2 provide the parts outside the CDR3, is GAGVSQSPRYKVAKRGQDVALRCDPISGHVSLFWYQQALGQGPEFLTYFQNEAQLDKSGLPSDRFFAERPEGSVSTLKIQRTQQEDSAVYLCASSLRTGGGYTFGSGTRLTVV.

This chain uses TRBV5-1 with TRBJ1-2; D is unclear. Germline V gene sequence: CDR1 SGHRS, CDR2 YFSETQ. V was trimmed by 1 base and J by 2 bases, leaving 6 bases between them. This CDR3 has 13 amino acids. The CDR3 DNA reads as TGCGCCAGCAGCTTGCAAACAAACTATGGCTACACCTTC. Translation: CASSLQTNYGYTF.

This rearrangement joins TRBV5-1 to TRBJ2-1; 13 bases are a match to TRBD2. Germline V gives CDR1 SGHRS, CDR2 YFSETQ. Trimming removed 3 bases from V and 5 bases from J; junction bases left unmatched: 5. The CDR3 sequence is 16 residues long. In DNA form, the CDR3 reads TGCGCCAGCAGCTGGACTAGCGGGAGTTCTCACAATGAGCAGTTCTTC. This sequence encodes CASSWTSGSSHNEQFF.

The V gene is TRBV2, the J gene TRBJ1-1; D is perhaps TRBD1 (5 bases). CDR1 is SNHLY and CDR2 is FYNNEI in the germline V gene. The CDR3 is 13 amino acids. V was pared by 11 bases and J by 1 base, with 14 bases between. The CDR3 DNA sequence: TGTGCCGGCGGCCGGACATCGAACACTGAAGCTTTCTTT. It yields the protein CAGGRTSNTEAFF.

The chain joins TRBV27 to TRBJ1-2; D gene uncertain. CDR1 and CDR2 from the germline V gene are MNHEY and SMNVEV (reference sequence). The CDR3 has 15 amino acids. The V end lost 4 bases, the J end lost 2 bases, and 14 bases lay between the germline ends. This chain's CDR3 is CASSSLDAENYGYTF. The CDR3 DNA sequence: TGTGCCAGCAGTTCTCTCGACGCGGAGAACTATGGCTACACCTTC.

This chain uses TRBV2 with TRBJ2-3; D not certain. From germline, CDR1 is SNHLY and CDR2 FYNNEI. The CDR3 is 15 amino acids. V shed 7 bases and J shed 0 bases, with 14 bases lying between them. CDR3 coding DNA: TGTGCCAGCAACTACCCTTCGCGGAGCACAGATACGCAGTATTTT. Protein: CASNYPSRSTDTQYF. The full variable domain, completed using reference TRBV2 and TRBJ2-3, is EPEVTQTPSHQVTQMGQEVILRCVPISNHLYFYWYRQILGQKVEFLVSFYNNEISEKSEIFDDQFSVERPDGSNFTLKIRSTKLEDSAMYFCASNYPSRSTDTQYFGPGTRLTVL.

J is TRBJ2-3 and V is TRBV9, with 8 bases fitting TRBD2. The CDR3 extends over 15 amino acids. V gave up 4 bases and J gave up 5 bases; unmatched junction bases: 9. Germline assignment: CDR1 SGDLS and CDR2 YYNGEE. CDR3 in DNA: TGTGCCAGCAGCCCCCGGGGGGCGGGAGGAGATACGCAGTATTTT. It translates to CASSPRGAGGDTQYF.

This sequence joins TRBV7-2 and TRBJ2-7; 7 bases map to TRBD1. CDR1 is SGHTA and CDR2 is FQGNSA in the germline V gene. Unmatched junction bases numbered 15, after V lost 5 bases and J lost 5 bases. The CDR3 extends over 16 amino acids. The CDR3 DNA is TGTGCCAGCAGCCTTTGGGACAGCCCAAAAATGGACGAGCAGTACTTC. It specifies CASSLWDSPKMDEQYF. Looking up the rest from reference TRBV7-2 and TRBJ2-7 gives the full variable domain: GAGVSQSPSNKVTEKGKDVELRCDPISGHTALYWYRQSLGQGLEFLIYFQGNSAPDKSGLPSDRFSAERTGGSVSTLTIQRTQQEDSAVYLCASSLWDSPKMDEQYFGPGTRLTVT.

This chain links TRBV5-1 with TRBJ1-6; TRBD1 matches 8 bases. Germline V gives CDR1 SGHRS, CDR2 YFSETQ. V lost 4 bases, J lost 8 bases, and 5 bases stayed unmatched. The CDR3 extends over 14 amino acids. CDR3 sequence (DNA): TGCGCCAGCAGCGCTGGACAGGGCTATTCACCCCTCCACTTT. It yields the protein CASSAGQGYSPLHF.

This clone has a handful of counts. The sample contains more than one DNA sequence encoding this CDR3. V is TRBV9 and J is TRBJ1-3; possible D gene TRBD1, 5 bases. The germline CDR1 and CDR2 sequences are SGDLS and YYNGEE. The CDR3 runs 14 residues. V dropped 0 bases and J dropped 4 bases, with 8 bases sitting between them. The CDR3 nucleotides are TGTGCCAGCAGCGTAGCAGGGTTGGGAAACACCATATATTTT. This gives the protein CASSVAGLGNTIYF.

J is TRBJ2-3 and V is TRBV27; the match to TRBD2 covers 11 bases. V shed 7 bases and J 0 bases; nucleotides not matched to a gene: 15. There are 19 residues in the CDR3. Germline-derived CDR1 and CDR2 are MNHEY and SMNVEV (reference sequence). This CDR3 is CASTDNSLSGRGSTDTQYF. CDR3 nucleotides: TGTGCCAGCACCGACAATTCCCTTAGCGGGAGGGGGAGCACAGATACGCAGTATTTT.

This clone was picked up one time. The chain joins TRBV4-1 to TRBJ1-5, with D tentatively TRBD1 (5 bases). Germline V gene sequence: CDR1 MGHRA, CDR2 YSYEKL. V shed 4 bases and J shed 0 bases, with 10 bases lying between them. CDR3 length: 15 residues. The CDR3 spells CASSPTAYSNQPQHF. The CDR3 coding sequence is TGCGCCAGCAGCCCGACAGCATATAGCAATCAGCCCCAGCATTTT.

The gene calls are TRBV7-2 and TRBJ2-3; 7 bases are a match to TRBD2. The junction had 7 bases not matched to a gene; V was cut back by 8 bases and J by 2 bases. The CDR3 consists of 14 residues. The V gene's germline CDR1 is SGHTA and CDR2 FQGNSA. CDR3 in DNA: TGTGCCAGCTTAAGGGACTATCACACAGATACGCAGTATTTT. This gives the protein CASLRDYHTDTQYF.